The 23 T cell receptor beta chains below come from one sample, sequenced in a study of shared clonotypes between healthy human individuals. Libraries were prepared by immunoSEQ multiplex PCR; TCRdb keeps only in-frame clonotypes and omits some of them. The profile covers a few hundred thousand clones, with 60% to 80% appearing a single time and 11% taken by the ten largest. Specimen: memory CD4+ T cells sorted from blood. The subset is: CD45RA-negative fraction. These receptors came from a man aged 25 to 40 in good health.

The chain joins TRBV2 to TRBJ2-1; 7 nucleotides line up with TRBD2. The CDR3 is made up of 15 amino acids. The germline V gene encodes CDR1 SNHLY and CDR2 FYNNEI. The trim removed 3 bases at V and 3 bases at J, leaving 5 bases unmatched. The CDR3 bases are TGTGCCAGCAGTGAGAGCGGGACCAACTACAATGAGCAGTTCTTC. It translates to CASSESGTNYNEQFF.

A single count supports this clone. The chain has TRBV5-1 and TRBJ1-1; 7 bases fit TRBD1. The CDR3 runs to 16 residues. J lost 0 bases, V lost 4 bases, and 9 bases had no gene match. Germline CDR1 and CDR2: SGHRS and YFSETQ. CDR3 coding DNA: TGCGCCAGCAGCCATCAGGGGGTTACCGTGAACACTGAAGCTTTCTTT. Translation gives CASSHQGVTVNTEAFF.

This chain uses TRBV28 with TRBJ2-1; the D call may be TRBD1 or TRBD2 (5 bases each). The germline V and J ends were trimmed by 5 bases and 5 bases, with 19 bases remaining between them. This CDR3 has 16 amino acids. Germline V gene sequence: CDR1 MDHEN, CDR2 SYDVKM. The CDR3 here is CASSKTIPGPNNEQFF. The CDR3, as DNA: TGTGCCAGCAGTAAAACCATTCCGGGGCCAAACAATGAGCAGTTCTTC.

This chain links TRBV7-9 with TRBJ1-5, with a weak D call TRBD1 (6 bases). Trimming cost V 8 bases and J 4 bases, with 12 bases left between them. The CDR3 loop spans 13 amino acids. The germline gives CDR1 SEHNR, CDR2 FQNEAQ (reference sequence). CDR3 coding DNA: TGTGCCAGCGGCGGACAGCCAAATCAGCCCCAGCATTTT. Protein product: CASGGQPNQPQHF. The variable domain in full, with the rest retrieved from reference TRBV7-9 and TRBJ1-5, is DTGVSQNPRHKITKRGQNVTFRCDPISEHNRLYWYRQTLGQGPEFLTYFQNEAQLEKSRLLSDRFSAERPKGSFSTLEIQRTEQGDSAMYLCASGGQPNQPQHFGDGTRLSIL.

This sequence joins TRBV5-1 and TRBJ1-2; 7 positions match TRBD1. V shed 5 bases, J shed 7 bases, and the junction held 11 bases outside the gene matches. The CDR3 is made up of 14 amino acids. CDR1 SGHRS and CDR2 YFSETQ come from the germline V gene. The CDR3 region has the DNA TGCGCCAGCAGACCGACTACAGGGGAGGGTGGCTACACCTTC. Translating it yields CASRPTTGEGGYTF.

This clone was detected a few times. V and J are TRBV2 and TRBJ2-3, with 9 positions matching TRBD2. With V trimmed by 8 bases and J by 8 bases, 14 bases remained unmatched. This CDR3 has 15 amino acids. The germline CDR1 and CDR2 sequences are SNHLY and FYNNEI. The CDR3 DNA reads TGTGCCAGCCCCACCGGGCGGGAGGGCCTAGGTACGCAGTATTTT. This codes for CASPTGREGLGTQYF.

The rearrangement uses TRBV7-8 and TRBJ2-1; the D gene is possibly TRBD1 (6 bases). V was clipped by 1 base and J by 0 bases, with 16 bases between them. From germline, CDR1 is SGHVS and CDR2 FQNEAQ. CDR3 length equals 18 residues. This CDR3 is CASSLGYLDRASYNEQFF. The CDR3 DNA reads as TGTGCCAGCAGCTTAGGTTATCTGGACAGAGCCTCCTACAATGAGCAGTTCTTC.

This clone was seen only a few times. V and J are TRBV7-2 and TRBJ2-7; D remains unclear. Per the germline V gene, CDR1 is SGHTA and CDR2 is FQGNSA. This CDR3 has 11 amino acids. Trimming cost V 3 bases and J 6 bases, with 6 bases left between them. The CDR3, as DNA: TGTGCCAGCAGCTTTAGGGTCGAGCAGTACTTC. It yields the protein CASSFRVEQYF.

The chain combines TRBV6-6 with TRBJ2-7; 10 bases match TRBD1. This CDR3 contains 14 residues. The trim removed 6 bases at V and 4 bases at J, leaving 6 bases unmatched. Looked up from germline, CDR1 is MNHNY and CDR2 is SVGAGI (reference sequence). The CDR3, as DNA: TGTGCCAGCAGACTAGGACAGGGGGTTTACGAGCAGTACTTC. Its translation is CASRLGQGVYEQYF.

This clone has a handful of counts. The chain carries TRBV27 and TRBJ2-1; D gene uncertain. Germline CDR1 is MNHEY and CDR2 is SMNVEV (reference sequence). V was trimmed by 4 bases and J by 2 bases, leaving 15 bases between them. CDR3 length: 16 amino acids. For the CDR3, the DNA is TGTGCCAGCAGTTCCTCCCTTGACATTACCTACAATGAGCAGTTCTTC. It encodes CASSSSLDITYNEQFF.

V and J are TRBV11-3 and TRBJ2-1; 10 bases are a match to TRBD1. V lost 1 base to trimming and J lost 8 bases; unmatched junction nucleotides: 8. The CDR3 contains 16 residues. CDR1 is SGHNT, CDR2 YENEEA, per germline. The CDR3, as DNA: TGTGCCAGCAGCTTAGTCCCGACAGGGGGCTTCTATGAGCAGTTCTTC. Amino acids: CASSLVPTGGFYEQFF.

This chain joins TRBV19 and TRBJ1-2; 9 bases map to TRBD1. V lost 5 bases, J lost 4 bases, and 2 bases stayed unmatched. The CDR3 runs 13 residues. Per the germline V gene, CDR1 is LNHDA and CDR2 is SQIVND (reference sequence). The CDR3 nucleotides are TGTGCCAGTAGTCTGGACAGGGGCTATGGCTACACCTTC. Translation: CASSLDRGYGYTF.

The rearrangement uses TRBV7-9 and TRBJ2-1; D may be TRBD2 (5 bases). The CDR3 consists of 15 residues. The V gene lost 3 bases and the J gene lost 4 bases, with 13 bases spanning the gap. Germline CDR1 SEHNR, CDR2 FQNEAQ (reference sequence). Here the CDR3 reads CASSLIERKYNEQFF. The CDR3 DNA reads as TGTGCCAGCAGCTTGATAGAGCGGAAGTACAATGAGCAGTTCTTC.

This clone was counted a few times. The chain has TRBV7-9 and TRBJ2-6; tentative D call: TRBD1 (6 bases). The CDR3 sequence is 14 residues long. Trimming cost V 2 bases and J 10 bases, with 12 bases left between them. Germline CDR1 and CDR2: SEHNR and FQNEAQ (reference sequence). The CDR3 loop reads CASSLQGSLNVLTF. The CDR3 DNA follows: TGTGCCAGCAGCTTACAGGGGTCCCTTAACGTCCTGACTTTC.

Comment on this clone: Other DNA sequences in this sample translate to the same CDR3. The chain couples TRBV19 to TRBJ2-7, with 7 bases matching TRBD1. The CDR3 covers 13 residues. The V gene end was trimmed by 6 bases and the J gene end by 2 bases; junction bases not matched to a gene: 4. CDR1 LNHDA and CDR2 SQIVND come from the germline V gene (reference sequence). In DNA, the CDR3 is TGTGCCAGTAGGCGGCAGGGGGCCTACGAGCAGTACTTC. Protein sequence: CASRRQGAYEQYF.

This clone has more than one count but fewer than ten. The rearrangement uses TRBV18 and TRBJ2-6; 10 bases map to TRBD1. Per the germline V gene, CDR1 is KGHSH and CDR2 is LQKENI. The CDR3 extends over 21 amino acids. With V trimmed by 2 bases and J by 1 base, 14 bases remained unmatched. The CDR3 DNA is TGTGCCAGCTCACCATATTTATCCACGGGACAGGGGAAATCTGGGGCCAACGTCCTGACTTTC. This translates into CASSPYLSTGQGKSGANVLTF.

This clone showed up many times. As DNA, the CDR3 is TGTGCCATCAGTGGGACTAGCGGCGGAGACATTCAGTACTTC. This gives the protein CAISGTSGGDIQYF. The chain carries TRBV10-3 and TRBJ2-4; 10 bases match TRBD2. The CDR3 length is 14 residues. V lost 4 bases to trimming and J lost 8 bases; unmatched junction nucleotides: 5. Germline CDR1 reads ENHRY; CDR2 reads SYGVKD.

This clone has more than one count but fewer than ten. The V and J genes are TRBV28 and TRBJ1-1; D not certain. CDR1 is MDHEN and CDR2 is SYDVKM in the germline V gene. The CDR3 is 14 residues long. Trimming cost V 5 bases and J 5 bases, with 15 bases left between them. For the CDR3, the DNA is TGTGCCAGCAGTCTCCGCAGGTTGGTAACTGAAGCTTTCTTT. Translating gives CASSLRRLVTEAFF. Full variable domain (outside the CDR3, taken from reference TRBV28 and TRBJ1-1): DVKVTQSSRYLVKRTGEKVFLECVQDMDHENMFWYRQDPGLGLRLIYFSYDVKMKEKGDIPEGYSVSREKKERFSLILESASTNQTSMYLCASSLRRLVTEAFFGQGTRLTVV.

The chain couples TRBV27 to TRBJ2-3; D is unclear. CDR1 is MNHEY, CDR2 SMNVEV, per germline (reference sequence). V was pared by 7 bases and J by 0 bases, with 17 bases between. CDR3 size: 16 residues. CDR3 nucleotides: TGTGCCAGCACGGCAGGCAGGCCGTCGAGCACAGATACGCAGTATTTT. Translation: CASTAGRPSSTDTQYF.

The CDR3 is CASSSGLAGASYNEQFF. The CDR3 DNA reads as TGCGCCAGCAGCTCGGGACTAGCGGGGGCCTCCTACAATGAGCAGTTCTTC. The chain joins TRBV5-1 to TRBJ2-1; 14 nucleotides match TRBD2. Losses at the gene ends were 3 bases for V and 0 bases for J; bases not matched to a gene: 2. In germline, CDR1 is SGHRS, CDR2 YFSETQ. The CDR3 spans 17 residues.

This sequence joins TRBV2 and TRBJ2-7; 7 bases are a match to TRBD1. Unmatched junction bases numbered 6, after V lost 5 bases and J lost 2 bases. The germline CDR1 and CDR2 sequences are SNHLY and FYNNEI. The CDR3 is 14 amino acids. This CDR3 is CASSTGQAPYEQYF. CDR3 in DNA: TGTGCCAGCAGTACTGGACAGGCCCCCTACGAGCAGTACTTC. Combining the CDR3 with reference TRBV2 and TRBJ2-7 gives the whole variable domain EPEVTQTPSHQVTQMGQEVILRCVPISNHLYFYWYRQILGQKVEFLVSFYNNEISEKSEIFDDQFSVERPDGSNFTLKIRSTKLEDSAMYFCASSTGQAPYEQYFGPGTRLTVT.

The V gene is TRBV6-1, the J gene TRBJ2-3; D may be TRBD1 (6 bases). Looked up from germline, CDR1 is MNHNS and CDR2 is SASEGT. Trimming removed 4 bases from V and 0 bases from J, with 14 bases in between. The CDR3 contains 16 residues. The CDR3: CASSAGTNPSTDTQYF. In nucleotides, the CDR3 is TGTGCCAGCAGTGCCGGGACAAACCCTAGCACAGATACGCAGTATTTT.

CDR3 in amino acids: CAWSRDNQETQYF. In DNA form, the CDR3 reads TGTGCCTGGAGCCGGGACAACCAAGAGACCCAGTACTTC. V usage is TRBV30 and J usage is TRBJ2-5, with D possibly matching TRBD1 (6 bases). V lost 3 bases and J 0 bases, leaving 8 bases between the germline ends. Germline-derived CDR1 and CDR2 are GTSNPN and SVGIG (reference sequence). The length of the CDR3 is 13 residues.